Described below is a single T cell receptor (beta chain) sequence and its context. Germline CDR1 and CDR2: MNHEY and SMNVEV (reference sequence). With 2 bases removed from V and 10 bases from J, the gap between germline ends came to 9 bases. This CDR3 contains 13 residues. In the original analysis: For nucleated cells, counts were estimated from reference gene primer amplification. This table comes from immunoSEQ multiplex PCR, and its TCRdb copy is limited to in-frame clones, with some not included. V and J calls and clone size are those listed in that table; D and trimming were worked out from the DNA. The table has about 170,000 clones, 85% seen once. The data are from a study of blood T cell repertoires in COVID-19. About the research overall: Sample material is recorded as cDNA or gDNA derived from T cells, B-cell-depleted T cells, or PBMCs.

During active infection, Seattle patients enrolled and were then monitored through disease. The sequence derives from a woman at least 80 years old with COVID-19, enrolled during active disease. V gene TRBV27 combines with J gene TRBJ1-6, with D unresolved. What was sequenced was peripheral blood. CDR3 bases: TGTGCCAGCAGTTTACGGTTAGAGTCACCCCTCCACTTT. Its protein is CASSLRLESPLHF.